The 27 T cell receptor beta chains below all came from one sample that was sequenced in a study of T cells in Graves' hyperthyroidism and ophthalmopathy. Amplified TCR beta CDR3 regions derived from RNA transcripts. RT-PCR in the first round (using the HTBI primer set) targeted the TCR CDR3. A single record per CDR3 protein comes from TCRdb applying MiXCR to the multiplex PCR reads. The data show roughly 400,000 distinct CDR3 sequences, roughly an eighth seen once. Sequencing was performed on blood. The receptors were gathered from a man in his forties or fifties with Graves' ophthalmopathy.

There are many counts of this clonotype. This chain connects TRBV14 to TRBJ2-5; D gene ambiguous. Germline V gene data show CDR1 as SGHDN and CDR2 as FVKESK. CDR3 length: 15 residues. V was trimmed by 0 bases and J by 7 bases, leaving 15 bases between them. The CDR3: CASSQDHAGYGTQYF. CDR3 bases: TGTGCCAGCAGCCAAGACCATGCCGGGTATGGGACCCAGTACTTC.

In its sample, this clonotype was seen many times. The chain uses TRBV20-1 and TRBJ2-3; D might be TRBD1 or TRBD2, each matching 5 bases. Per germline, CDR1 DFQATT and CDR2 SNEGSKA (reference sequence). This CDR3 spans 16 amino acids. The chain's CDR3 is CRPQLRDGGPWDTQYF. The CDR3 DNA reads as TGCAGGCCCCAACTCCGGGACGGCGGGCCGTGGGATACGCAGTATTTT.

Here the CDR3 reads CASSYKSGLGSYNEQFF. The DNA for the CDR3 is TGTGCCAGCAGTTACAAGTCAGGACTCGGCTCCTACAATGAGCAGTTCTTC. The J gene is TRBJ2-1, the V gene TRBV6-2 or TRBV6-3; D is possibly TRBD2 (5 bases). The V and J ends lost 2 bases and 0 bases respectively, with 14 bases between them. The CDR3 length is 17 residues. Germline CDR1 and CDR2: MNHEY and SVGEGT.

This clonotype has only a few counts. CDR3 nucleotides: TGTGCCAGTCAAGACAGCCACTATGGCTACACCTTC. It encodes CASQDSHYGYTF. The chain links TRBV19 to TRBJ1-2, with D perhaps matching TRBD1 (5 bases). Germline CDR1 and CDR2: LNHDA and SQIVND (reference sequence). V lost 8 bases and J lost 3, with 10 bases in between. The CDR3 contains 12 residues.

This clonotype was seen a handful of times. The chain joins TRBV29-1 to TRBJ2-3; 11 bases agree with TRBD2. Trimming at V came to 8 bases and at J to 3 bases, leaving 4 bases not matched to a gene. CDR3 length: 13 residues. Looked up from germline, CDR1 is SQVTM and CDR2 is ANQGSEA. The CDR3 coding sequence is TGCAGCCAACTAGCGGGAGCAACAGATACGCAGTATTTT. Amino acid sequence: CSQLAGATDTQYF.

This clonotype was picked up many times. For the CDR3, the DNA is TGTGCCAGCTCAGCGACAGGGTGGGGGAACGAGCAGTACTTC. Amino acid sequence: CASSATGWGNEQYF. This chain joins TRBV18 and TRBJ2-7; 7 bases are shared with TRBD1. The germline gives CDR1 KGHSH, CDR2 LQKENI. V dropped 5 bases and J dropped 5; count of bases not matched to a gene: 9. The CDR3 loop spans 14 amino acids. Full variable domain (missing parts from reference TRBV18 and TRBJ2-7): NAGVMQNPRHLVRRRGQEARLRCSPMKGHSHVYWYRQLPEEGLKFMVYLQKENIIDESGMPKERFSAEFPKEGPSILRIQQVVRGDSAAYFCASSATGWGNEQYFGPGTRLTVT.

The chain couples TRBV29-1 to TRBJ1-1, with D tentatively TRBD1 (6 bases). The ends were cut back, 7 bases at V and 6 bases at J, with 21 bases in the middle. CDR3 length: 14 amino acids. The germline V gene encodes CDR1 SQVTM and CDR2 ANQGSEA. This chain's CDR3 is CSAREKQGVPEAFF. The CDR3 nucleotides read TGCAGCGCCCGGGAAAAACAGGGCGTCCCTGAAGCTTTCTTT.

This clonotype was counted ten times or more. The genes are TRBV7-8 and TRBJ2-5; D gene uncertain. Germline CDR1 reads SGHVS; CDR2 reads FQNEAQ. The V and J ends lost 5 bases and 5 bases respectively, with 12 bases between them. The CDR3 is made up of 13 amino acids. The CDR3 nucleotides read TGTGCCAGCAGCCCTCAACCGCCGGAGACCCAGTACTTC. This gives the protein CASSPQPPETQYF.

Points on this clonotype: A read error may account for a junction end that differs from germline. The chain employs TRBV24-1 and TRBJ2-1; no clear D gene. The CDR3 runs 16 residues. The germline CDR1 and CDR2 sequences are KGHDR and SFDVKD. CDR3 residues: CATSDWMASSYDEQFF. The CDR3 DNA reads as TGTGCCACCAGTGATTGGATGGCGAGCTCCTACGATGAGCAGTTCTTC.

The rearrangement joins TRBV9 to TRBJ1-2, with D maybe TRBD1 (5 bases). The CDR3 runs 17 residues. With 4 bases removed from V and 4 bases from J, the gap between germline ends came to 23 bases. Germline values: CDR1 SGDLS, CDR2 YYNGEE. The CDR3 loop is CASSPRQIGLIPYGYTF. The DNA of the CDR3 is TGTGCCAGCAGCCCTAGACAGATCGGCTTAATCCCCTATGGCTACACCTTC.

The CDR3 nucleotides are TGTGCCAGCAGCGTCCTGTCTGGGAGCACTGAAGCTTTCTTT. Translation gives CASSVLSGSTEAFF. The gene calls are TRBV6-1 and TRBJ1-1; D gene unclear. Germline values: CDR1 MNHNS, CDR2 SASEGT. The V gene lost 6 bases and the J gene lost 4 bases, with 15 bases spanning the gap. The CDR3 totals 14 residues.

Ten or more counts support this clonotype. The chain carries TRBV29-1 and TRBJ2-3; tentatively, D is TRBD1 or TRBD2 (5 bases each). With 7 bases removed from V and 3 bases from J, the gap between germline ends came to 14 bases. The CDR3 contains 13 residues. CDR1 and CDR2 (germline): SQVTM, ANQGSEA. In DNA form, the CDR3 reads TGCAGCGCTGGGGGTCGTCTTACAGATACGCAGTATTTT. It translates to CSAGGRLTDTQYF.

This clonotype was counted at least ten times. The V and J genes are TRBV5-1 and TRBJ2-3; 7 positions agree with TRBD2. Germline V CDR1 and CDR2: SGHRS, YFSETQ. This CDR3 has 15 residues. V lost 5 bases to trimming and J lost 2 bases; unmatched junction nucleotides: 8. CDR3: CASSRGGSHTDTQYF. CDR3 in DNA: TGCGCCAGCAGTAGGGGCGGGAGCCACACAGATACGCAGTATTTT.

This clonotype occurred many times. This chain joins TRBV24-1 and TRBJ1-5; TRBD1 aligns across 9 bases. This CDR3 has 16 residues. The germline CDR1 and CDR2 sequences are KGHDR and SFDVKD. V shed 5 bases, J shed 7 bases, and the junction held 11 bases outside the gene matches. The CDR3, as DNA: TGTGCCACCAGTGCACCGGGACAGGGCTCGGGGCAGCCCCAGCATTTT. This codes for CATSAPGQGSGQPQHF.

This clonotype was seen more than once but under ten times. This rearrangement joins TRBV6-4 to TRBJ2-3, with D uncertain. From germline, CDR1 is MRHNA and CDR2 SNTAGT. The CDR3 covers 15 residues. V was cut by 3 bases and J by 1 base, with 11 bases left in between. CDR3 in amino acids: CASSELGRGTDTQYF. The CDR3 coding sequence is TGTGCCAGCAGTGAACTGGGAAGAGGCACAGATACGCAGTATTTT.

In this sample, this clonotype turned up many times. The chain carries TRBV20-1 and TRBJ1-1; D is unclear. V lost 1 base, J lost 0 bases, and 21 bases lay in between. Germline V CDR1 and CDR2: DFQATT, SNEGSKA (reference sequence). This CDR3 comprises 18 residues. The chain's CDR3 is CSARAPRVEGGVNTEAFF. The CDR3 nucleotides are TGCAGTGCTAGAGCCCCCCGGGTGGAGGGTGGGGTGAACACTGAAGCTTTCTTT.

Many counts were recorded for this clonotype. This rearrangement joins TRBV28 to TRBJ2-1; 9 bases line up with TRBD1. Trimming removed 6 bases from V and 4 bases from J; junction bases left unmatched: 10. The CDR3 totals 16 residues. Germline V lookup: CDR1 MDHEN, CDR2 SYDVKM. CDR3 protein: CASSNRGTGNYNEQFF. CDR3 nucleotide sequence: TGTGCCAGCAGCAACCGGGGGACAGGGAATTACAATGAGCAGTTCTTC. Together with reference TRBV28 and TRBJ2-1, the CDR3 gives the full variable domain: DVKVTQSSRYLVKRTGEKVFLECVQDMDHENMFWYRQDPGLGLRLIYFSYDVKMKEKGDIPEGYSVSREKKERFSLILESASTNQTSMYLCASSNRGTGNYNEQFFGPGTRLTVL.

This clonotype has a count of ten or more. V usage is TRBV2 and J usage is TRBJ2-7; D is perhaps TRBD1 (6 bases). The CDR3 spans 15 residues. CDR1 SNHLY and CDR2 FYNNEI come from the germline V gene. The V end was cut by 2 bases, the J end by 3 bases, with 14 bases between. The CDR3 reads CASSETTGVIYEQYF. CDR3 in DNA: TGTGCCAGCAGTGAAACGACAGGAGTTATCTACGAGCAGTACTTC.

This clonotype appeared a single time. This chain's CDR3 is CASSRGTSENNNEQFF. The CDR3 region has the DNA TGTGCCAGCAGTCGGGGGACTAGCGAGAACAACAATGAGCAGTTCTTC. The rearrangement joins TRBV6-1 to TRBJ2-1; 10 nucleotides align to TRBD2. CDR1 and CDR2 from the germline V gene are MNHNS and SASEGT. Losses at the gene ends were 5 bases for V and 5 bases for J; bases not matched to a gene: 9. There are 16 residues in the CDR3.

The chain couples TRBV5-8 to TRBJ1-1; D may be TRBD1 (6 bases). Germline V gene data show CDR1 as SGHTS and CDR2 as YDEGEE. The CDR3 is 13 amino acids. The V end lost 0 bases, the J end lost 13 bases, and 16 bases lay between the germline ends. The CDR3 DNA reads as TGTGCCAGCAGCTTGGTAACCTGGACAGAGCTTTTCTTT. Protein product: CASSLVTWTELFF. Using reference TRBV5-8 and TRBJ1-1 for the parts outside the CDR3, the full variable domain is EAGVTQSPTHLIKTRGQQATLRCSPISGHTSVYWYQQALGLGLQFLLWYDEGEERNRGNFPPRFSGRQFPNYSSELNVNALELEDSALYLCASSLVTWTELFFGQGTRLTVV.

The CDR3 region is CASSVGGRQGDTYEQYF. DNA of the CDR3: TGTGCCAGCAGCGTAGGGGGCAGACAGGGCGATACCTACGAGCAGTACTTC. This chain uses TRBV9 with TRBJ2-7; TRBD1 agrees at 7 bases. The CDR3 totals 17 residues. Germline values: CDR1 SGDLS, CDR2 YYNGEE. V trimming: 0 bases; J trimming: 2 bases; junction bases outside the gene matches: 11. The whole variable domain, filled in from reference TRBV9 and TRBJ2-7, reads DSGVTQTPKHLITATGQRVTLRCSPRSGDLSVYWYQQSLDQGLQFLIQYYNGEERAKGNILERFSAQQFPDLHSELNLSSLELGDSALYFCASSVGGRQGDTYEQYFGPGTRLTVT.

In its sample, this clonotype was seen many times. The chain's CDR3 is CASTSNTEAFF. The CDR3 nucleotides read TGTGCCAGCACCTCGAACACTGAAGCTTTCTTT. This sequence joins TRBV6-1 and TRBJ1-1; D remains unclear. Germline V gene sequence: CDR1 MNHNS, CDR2 SASEGT. CDR3 length: 11 amino acids. The V end lost 7 bases, the J end lost 1 base, and 4 bases lay between the germline ends.

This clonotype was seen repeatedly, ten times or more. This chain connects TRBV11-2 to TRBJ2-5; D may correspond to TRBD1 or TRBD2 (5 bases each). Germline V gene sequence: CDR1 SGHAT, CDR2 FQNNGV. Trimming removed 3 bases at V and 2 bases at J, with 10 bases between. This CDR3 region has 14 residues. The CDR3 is CASSFGAAQETQYF. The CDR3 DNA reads TGTGCCAGCAGCTTCGGGGCAGCTCAAGAGACCCAGTACTTC.

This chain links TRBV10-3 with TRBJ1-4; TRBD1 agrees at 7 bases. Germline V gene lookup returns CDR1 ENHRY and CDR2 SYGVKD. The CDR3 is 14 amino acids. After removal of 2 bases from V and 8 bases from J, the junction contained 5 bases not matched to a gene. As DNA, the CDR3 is TGTGCCATCAGTGAGAGGACAGGATTCGAAAAACTGTTTTTT. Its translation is CAISERTGFEKLFF.

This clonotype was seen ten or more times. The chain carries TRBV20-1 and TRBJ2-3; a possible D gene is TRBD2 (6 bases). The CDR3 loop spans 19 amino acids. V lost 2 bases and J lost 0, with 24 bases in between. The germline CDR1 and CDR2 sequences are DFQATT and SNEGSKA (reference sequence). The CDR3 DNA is TGCAGTGCTAGAAATTCGGGTGGGTCCACGGGAGTTAGCACAGATACGCAGTATTTT. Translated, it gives CSARNSGGSTGVSTDTQYF.

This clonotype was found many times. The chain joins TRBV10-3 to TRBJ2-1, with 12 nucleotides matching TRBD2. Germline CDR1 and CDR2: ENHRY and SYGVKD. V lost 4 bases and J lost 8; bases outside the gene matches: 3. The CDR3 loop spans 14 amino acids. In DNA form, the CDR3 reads TGTGCCATCAGTGGACTAGCGGGAGTTGATGAGCAGTTCTTC. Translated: CAISGLAGVDEQFF.

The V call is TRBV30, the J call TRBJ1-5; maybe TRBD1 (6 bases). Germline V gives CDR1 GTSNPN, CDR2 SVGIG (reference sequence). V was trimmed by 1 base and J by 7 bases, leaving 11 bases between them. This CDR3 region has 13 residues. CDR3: CAWSGDIGQPQHF. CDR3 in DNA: TGTGCCTGGAGTGGGGACATCGGCCAGCCCCAGCATTTT.